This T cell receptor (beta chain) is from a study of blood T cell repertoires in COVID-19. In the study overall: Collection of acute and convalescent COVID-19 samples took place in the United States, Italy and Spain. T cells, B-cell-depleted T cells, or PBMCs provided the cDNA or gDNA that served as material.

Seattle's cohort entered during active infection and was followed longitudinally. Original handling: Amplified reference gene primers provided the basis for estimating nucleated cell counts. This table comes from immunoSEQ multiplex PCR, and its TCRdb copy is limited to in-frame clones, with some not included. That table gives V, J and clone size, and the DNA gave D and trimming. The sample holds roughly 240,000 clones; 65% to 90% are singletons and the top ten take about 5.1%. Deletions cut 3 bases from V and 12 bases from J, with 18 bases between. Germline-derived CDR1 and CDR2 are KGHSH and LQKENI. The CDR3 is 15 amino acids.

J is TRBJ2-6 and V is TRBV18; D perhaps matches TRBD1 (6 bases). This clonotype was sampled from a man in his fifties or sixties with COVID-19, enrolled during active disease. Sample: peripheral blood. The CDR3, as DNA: TGTGCCAGCTCACCGGCGGCTGGACAGCTTACCGTCCTGACTTTC. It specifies CASSPAAGQLTVLTF.